The table lists the clone carrying this TCR beta chain with a few counts. The target antigen is unknown. This sample stems from a study of vaccination and CD4 T cells after COVID-19. At the level of the study: Comprising six males and four females, the convalescent participants counted two Hispanic individuals among them. Investigators stimulated cells with overlapping spike peptides drawn from SARS-CoV-2, HCoV-NL63, HCoV-OC43 and HCoV-229E. Study-level results: Spike mono-reactivity was evident in 304 of the 307 vaccine-specific clones derived from convalescent patients.

This CDR3 comprises 12 residues. The germline V and J ends were trimmed by 3 bases and 9 bases, with 12 bases remaining between them. Germline V lookup: CDR1 DFQATT, CDR2 SNEGSKA (reference sequence). Sequence data for DNA of cultured CD4+ T cells were generated by the Oncomine TCR Beta short-read assay. In TCRdb, the PCR reads were re-called with MiXCR into one record per CDR3 protein. The sample lists approximately 11,000 distinct CDR3 sequences, over 65% occurring once. Specified treatment: approximately 10-day PBMC culture with coronavirus spike peptide pools or control peptides (ViraFEST assay).

Input material: CD4+ T cells from blood, cultured in vitro. The receptor comes from a human donor who had recovered from COVID-19. V gene TRBV20-1 combines with J gene TRBJ1-5; possible D gene TRBD1, 6 bases. The CDR3 DNA is TGCAGTGCTAGCATGGGGGCCGCGCCCCAGCATTTT. Amino acids: CSASMGAAPQHF.